The 22 T cell receptor beta chains below come from one sample, sequenced in a study of T cells in Graves' hyperthyroidism and ophthalmopathy. TCR beta CDR3 regions were amplified from RNA. The HTBI set primed first-round TCR CDR3 RT-PCR. Using its own MiXCR run on the multiplex PCR reads, TCRdb lists one record per CDR3 protein. The table lists some 510,000 distinct CDR3 sequences, 35% to 55% of them singletons, with 6.5% to 9% in the top ten. The source material was peripheral blood or thyroid tissue (not recorded which). These receptors were taken from a young woman with Graves' hyperthyroidism.

V and J are TRBV20-1 and TRBJ1-4, with TRBD1 identical over 7 bases. The CDR3 extends over 12 amino acids. V shed 4 bases and J 7 bases; nucleotides not matched to a gene: 3. CDR1 is DFQATT, CDR2 SNEGSKA, per germline (reference sequence). CDR3 nucleotide sequence: TGCAGTGCTAACCAGGGGGTTGAAAAACTGTTTTTT. This encodes CSANQGVEKLFF.

This clonotype was seen at least ten times. The chain links TRBV10-3 to TRBJ1-1, with no clear D. CDR3 length: 13 amino acids. Trimming removed 11 bases from V and 0 bases from J, with 13 bases in between. Germline CDR1 ENHRY, CDR2 SYGVKD. DNA of the CDR3: TGTGCCGCGCAAGCACATTTGAACACTGAAGCTTTCTTT. Translation gives CAAQAHLNTEAFF.

The chain recombines TRBV2 with TRBJ1-2; TRBD1 matches at 10 bases. Germline loops: CDR1 SNHLY, CDR2 FYNNEI. The CDR3 length is 15 residues. V lost 8 bases to trimming and J lost 3 bases; unmatched junction nucleotides: 9. The CDR3 DNA reads as TGTGCCAGCTCGATCGACAGGGGGCGTGACTATGGCTACACCTTC. It encodes CASSIDRGRDYGYTF.

The J gene is TRBJ1-6, the V gene TRBV27; weak D call: TRBD1 (5 bases). Trimming shortened V by 5 bases and J by 4 bases, and 12 bases separated the two germline ends. The CDR3 sequence is 15 residues long. CDR1 MNHEY and CDR2 SMNVEV come from the germline V gene (reference sequence). The CDR3 reads CASSLGGRYNSPLHF. As DNA, the CDR3 is TGTGCCAGCAGTCTCGGGGGGAGATATAATTCACCCCTCCACTTT.

The DNA of the CDR3 is TGCAGCGTTTCTTTTGGGGAGGGGACTGAAGCTTTCTTT. This codes for CSVSFGEGTEAFF. The chain has TRBV29-1 and TRBJ1-1; D is perhaps TRBD1 (5 bases). Germline V gene lookup returns CDR1 SQVTM and CDR2 ANQGSEA. The CDR3 spans 13 residues. V lost 5 bases, J lost 5 bases, and 15 bases lay in between.

This clonotype has more than one count but fewer than ten. The chain combines TRBV20-1 with TRBJ1-5, with D unresolved. Trimming stripped 3 bases from V and 7 bases from J, with 19 bases between. The CDR3 is 15 residues long. Germline CDR1 is DFQATT and CDR2 is SNEGSKA (reference sequence). CDR3 coding DNA: TGCAGTGCTAGTCCCCAGGAGACCTCCGGACAGCCCCAGCATTTT. Amino acids: CSASPQETSGQPQHF.

This clonotype was found many times. The rearrangement uses TRBV24-1 and TRBJ1-2; D gene unclear. Trimming removed 4 bases at V and 3 bases at J, with 11 bases between. CDR1 is KGHDR, CDR2 SFDVKD, per germline. The length of the CDR3 is 14 residues. In DNA, the CDR3 is TGTGCCACCAGTGAGAGTGGGCAGGACTATGGCTACACCTTC. Protein: CATSESGQDYGYTF.

Written as DNA, the CDR3 is TGTGCCACCAGCAGAGATATTTCGCAGGGCTGGGATCATAATGAAAAACTGTTTTTT. It encodes CATSRDISQGWDHNEKLFF. The chain has TRBV15 and TRBJ1-4; D perhaps matches TRBD1 (5 bases). The CDR3 contains 19 residues. The germline V and J ends were trimmed by 0 bases and 4 bases, with 21 bases remaining between them. Per germline, CDR1 LNHNV and CDR2 YYDKDF (reference sequence). The full variable domain, completed using reference TRBV15 and TRBJ1-4, is DAMVIQNPRYQVTQFGKPVTLSCSQTLNHNVMYWYQQKSSQAPKLLFHYYDKDFNNEADTPDNFQSRRPNTSFCFLDIRSPGLGDTAMYLCATSRDISQGWDHNEKLFFGSGTQLSVL.

In this sample, this clonotype turned up a few times. V and J are TRBV5-1 and TRBJ1-4, with 9 nucleotides matching TRBD1. The germline gives CDR1 SGHRS, CDR2 YFSETQ. The CDR3 spans 15 residues. V gave up 2 bases and J gave up 8 bases; unmatched junction bases: 7. CDR3 sequence: CASSFTGGGREKLFF. Written as DNA, the CDR3 is TGCGCCAGCAGCTTCACAGGGGGCGGAAGAGAAAAACTGTTTTTT.

This clonotype was counted a few times. This chain links TRBV20-1 with TRBJ2-2; D is undetermined. In germline, CDR1 is DFQATT, CDR2 SNEGSKA (reference sequence). The CDR3 has 13 amino acids. V dropped 5 bases and J dropped 6 bases, with 13 bases sitting between them. CDR3 amino acids: CSAETVSSGELFF. The CDR3 DNA follows: TGCAGTGCTGAGACGGTTAGCTCCGGGGAGCTGTTTTTT.

The sample holds a few counts of this clonotype. The rearrangement joins TRBV10-3 to TRBJ2-7; TRBD2 is a possible D gene (5 bases). Germline lookup yields CDR1 ENHRY and CDR2 SYGVKD. The CDR3 covers 14 residues. V was clipped by 10 bases and J by 3 bases, with 19 bases between them. The chain's CDR3 is CASSADSQYYEQYF. CDR3 bases: TGTGCCAGCAGCGCGGACTCACAATACTACGAGCAGTACTTC.

Remarks on this clonotype: A read error is likely, as this CDR3 ends without the conserved phenylalanine or tryptophan. In DNA form, the CDR3 reads TGCAGCGTTGGGCTTAACCGAGACAGGGTGAACACTGAAGCTTTCGTT. Its protein is CSVGLNRDRVNTEAFV. This chain joins TRBV29-1 and TRBJ1-1; 7 positions agree with TRBD1. The CDR3 has 16 residues. Germline CDR1 reads SQVTM; CDR2 reads ANQGSEA. V shed 4 bases, J shed 0 bases, and the junction held 11 bases outside the gene matches.

The chain combines TRBV2 with TRBJ1-2; D not certain. Germline assignment: CDR1 SNHLY and CDR2 FYNNEI. With 9 bases removed from V and 3 bases from J, the gap between germline ends came to 11 bases. There are 12 residues in the CDR3. The CDR3 bases are TGTGCCAGGCCGACGGGCTACTATGGCTACACCTTC. It is translated as CARPTGYYGYTF.

This rearrangement joins TRBV4-2 to TRBJ1-4; 7 bases align to TRBD1. CDR1 is LGHNA, CDR2 YNFKEQ, per germline. The CDR3 consists of 14 residues. The V gene end was trimmed by 1 base and the J gene end by 6 bases; junction bases not matched to a gene: 2. CDR3 region: CASSQVGTDEKLFF. Written as DNA, the CDR3 is TGTGCCAGCAGCCAAGTAGGGACAGATGAAAAACTGTTTTTT.

The sample holds many counts of this clonotype. CDR3 bases: TGTGCCAGCCGGGACCGGAGCAGATACGAGCAGTACTTC. Translating gives CASRDRSRYEQYF. J is TRBJ2-7 and V is TRBV7-2, with D possibly called TRBD1 or TRBD2 (5 bases each). There are 13 residues in the CDR3. Trimming took off 8 bases at V and 4 bases at J, with 15 bases between the two ends. Germline CDR1 SGHTA, CDR2 FQGNSA.

The chain combines TRBV2 with TRBJ2-7, with a tentative D call TRBD2 (5 bases). V shed 8 bases and J shed 1 base, with 15 bases lying between them. The germline V gene has CDR1 SNHLY and CDR2 FYNNEI. This CDR3 spans 14 amino acids. Here the CDR3 reads CASSPPGDSYEQYF. The CDR3 DNA is TGTGCCAGCTCACCACCCGGGGATTCCTACGAGCAGTACTTC.

V gene TRBV20-1 combines with J gene TRBJ2-5; 11 nucleotides match TRBD2. CDR3 length: 15 residues. J gave up 5 bases and V 6 bases, and 11 bases lay outside the gene matches. Per the germline V gene, CDR1 is DFQATT and CDR2 is SNEGSKA (reference sequence). The CDR3 DNA follows: TGCAGTGCCACATATAGCGGGAGGGCCTTGGAGACCCAGTACTTC. Its protein product is CSATYSGRALETQYF.

This clonotype turned up a few times. The chain combines TRBV7-9 with TRBJ1-2, with TRBD1 matching over 10 bases. The junction had 10 bases not matched to a gene; V was cut back by 4 bases and J by 8 bases. Germline V gene lookup returns CDR1 SEHNR and CDR2 FQNEAQ (reference sequence). CDR3 length: 15 residues. The CDR3 nucleotides are TGTGCCAGCAGCTACCCCGGCGACAGGGGGCAAGGCTACACCTTC. This sequence encodes CASSYPGDRGQGYTF.

This clonotype was seen more than once but under ten times. The V and J genes are TRBV7-2 and TRBJ2-5; no firm D call. V was cut by 1 base and J by 5 bases, with 11 bases left in between. Germline V gene sequence: CDR1 SGHTA, CDR2 FQGNSA. This CDR3 has 14 amino acids. CDR3: CASSLVFAEETQYF. The CDR3 nucleotides are TGTGCCAGCAGCTTAGTTTTTGCCGAGGAGACCCAGTACTTC.

The J gene is TRBJ1-2, the V gene TRBV14; 9 bases are a match to TRBD1. The V gene end was trimmed by 0 bases and the J gene end by 6 bases; junction bases not matched to a gene: 5. The CDR3 has 15 amino acids. Germline CDR1 SGHDN, CDR2 FVKESK. This chain's CDR3 is CASSQDLDRGDGYTF. The CDR3 DNA is TGTGCCAGCAGCCAAGATCTGGACAGGGGCGATGGCTACACCTTC.

The chain couples TRBV7-2 to TRBJ1-1, with D possibly matching TRBD1 (5 bases). The V end was cut by 4 bases, the J end by 4 bases, with 13 bases between. The length of the CDR3 is 14 residues. The V gene's germline CDR1 is SGHTA and CDR2 FQGNSA. In nucleotides, the CDR3 is TGTGCCAGCAGCTCCTACAGGATAAGCACTGAAGCTTTCTTT. This translates into CASSSYRISTEAFF. Full variable domain (remainder filled in from reference TRBV7-2 and TRBJ1-1): GAGVSQSPSNKVTEKGKDVELRCDPISGHTALYWYRQSLGQGLEFLIYFQGNSAPDKSGLPSDRFSAERTGGSVSTLTIQRTQQEDSAVYLCASSSYRISTEAFFGQGTRLTVV.

This clonotype was seen ten or more times. The chain links TRBV10-1 to TRBJ2-7, with D perhaps TRBD1 or TRBD2 (5 bases each). The CDR3 extends over 14 amino acids. V lost 3 bases and J lost 3, with 12 bases in between. In germline, CDR1 is WNHNN, CDR2 SYGVQD (reference sequence). DNA for the CDR3: TGCGCCAGCAGTGATGGGGGAACCTACTACGAGCAGTACTTC. Translation gives CASSDGGTYYEQYF.